A single sample is the source of the 14 T cell receptor beta chains below, sequenced in a study of CD8+CD57+ T cells in acquired aplastic anemia. Profiles of TCR beta VDJ and CDR3 were generated from a genomic DNA template. Each CDR3 protein gets one entry after TCRdb re-called the reads with MiXCR. The table includes about 210,000 distinct CDR3 sequences, over 60% detected once. Sequenced material: sorted CD4+, CD8+, or CD8+CD57+ T cells (not recorded which) from PBMCs. These receptors originate from a human donor in good health.

This chain links TRBV20-1 with TRBJ1-5, with D possibly TRBD1 on 6 matching bases. CDR3 length equals 12 residues. CDR1 is DFQATT and CDR2 is SNEGSKA in the germline V gene (reference sequence). V shed 4 bases and J shed 3 bases, with 7 bases lying between them. The CDR3 DNA follows: TGCAGTGCTAACAGGGCCAATCAGCCCCAGCATTTT. This gives the protein CSANRANQPQHF.

In this sample, this clonotype turned up many times. The CDR3, as DNA: TGTGCCAGCAGAACCGAGGACAGATTCTACGAGCAGTACTTC. Translation: CASRTEDRFYEQYF. V and J are TRBV27 and TRBJ2-7; D is perhaps TRBD1 (6 bases). CDR1 MNHEY and CDR2 SMNVEV come from the germline V gene (reference sequence). Between the trimmed V and J ends, which lost 6 bases and 3 bases, there was a span of 15 bases. This CDR3 is 14 amino acids long.

This clonotype was seen many times. V gene TRBV5-8 combines with J gene TRBJ2-3, with D unclear. CDR3 length equals 11 residues. The germline V gene has CDR1 SGHTS and CDR2 YDEGEE. Trimming stripped 7 bases from V and 4 bases from J, with 7 bases between. The CDR3 region is CASFSADTQYF. In DNA form, the CDR3 reads TGTGCCAGCTTTTCGGCAGATACGCAGTATTTT.

This clonotype was recorded at least ten times. The chain couples TRBV4-1 to TRBJ2-3; D remains ambiguous. Germline V CDR1 and CDR2: MGHRA, YSYEKL. This CDR3 is built from 15 residues. The V and J ends lost 0 bases and 6 bases respectively, with 13 bases between them. The CDR3 sequence is CASSQERSIGDTQYF. The CDR3 nucleotides are TGCGCCAGCAGCCAAGAACGTTCGATAGGTGATACGCAGTATTTT.

This clonotype was found a few times. This chain uses TRBV9 with TRBJ2-5, with 11 bases identical to TRBD1. CDR3 size: 17 residues. CDR1 is SGDLS, CDR2 YYNGEE, per germline. Trimming at V came to 3 bases and at J to 4 bases, leaving 11 bases not matched to a gene. CDR3 coding DNA: TGTGCCAGCAGCGGGCTCCCTCGGACAGGGGGCATAGAGACCCAGTACTTC. Its translation: CASSGLPRTGGIETQYF.

The chain couples TRBV29-1 to TRBJ1-2; D unresolved. The V gene lost 6 bases and the J gene lost 8 bases, with 16 bases spanning the gap. CDR1 is SQVTM, CDR2 ANQGSEA, per germline. The CDR3 covers 12 residues. CDR3 sequence (DNA): TGCAGCGTCGCTGCAAGCCATACCGGCTACACCTTC. This gives the protein CSVAASHTGYTF.

In its sample, this clonotype was seen a few times. This chain joins TRBV7-8 and TRBJ2-3; no reliable D call. The ends were cut back, 1 base at V and 2 bases at J, with 4 bases in the middle. The CDR3 loop spans 13 amino acids. Per germline, CDR1 SGHVS and CDR2 FQNEAQ. DNA for the CDR3: TGTGCCAGCAGCTTAGGAGCCACAGATACGCAGTATTTT. It yields the protein CASSLGATDTQYF.

The chain carries TRBV7-9 and TRBJ2-2; the D gene could be TRBD1 or TRBD2 (5 bases each). Deletions cut 8 bases from V and 6 bases from J, with 10 bases between. Germline V CDR1 and CDR2: SEHNR, FQNEAQ (reference sequence). This CDR3 is 12 amino acids long. Here the CDR3 DNA reads TGTGCCAGCGGGGGTATGGCCGGGGAGCTGTTTTTT. This sequence encodes CASGGMAGELFF.

This clonotype was counted at least ten times. The chain uses TRBV7-6 and TRBJ2-7; perhaps TRBD1 as D (5 bases). CDR3 length: 16 residues. Between the trimmed V and J ends, which lost 0 bases and 2 bases, there was a span of 14 bases. Germline V gene lookup returns CDR1 SGHVS and CDR2 FNYEAQ. The CDR3 DNA sequence: TGTGCCAGCAGCTTAGCGTCCAGGGAATCCACCTACGAGCAGTACTTC. Translated: CASSLASRESTYEQYF.

This rearrangement joins TRBV10-2 to TRBJ1-2, with no clear D. Germline CDR1 and CDR2: WSHSY and SAAADI. Trimming left V 3 bases short and J 8 bases short, with 16 bases between. CDR3 size: 14 residues. The CDR3 reads CASSDEGWVSGYTF. CDR3 DNA sequence: TGCGCCAGCAGTGACGAGGGTTGGGTTAGCGGCTACACCTTC.

This chain connects TRBV2 to TRBJ2-7, with 7 bases matching TRBD2. Germline assignment: CDR1 SNHLY and CDR2 FYNNEI. The CDR3 loop spans 15 amino acids. The V segment lost 3 bases and the J segment 4 bases; nucleotides outside the gene matches: 9. The CDR3 protein is CASSDLGLEWYEQYF. CDR3 DNA: TGTGCCAGCAGTGATCTCGGACTAGAGTGGTACGAGCAGTACTTC.

This clonotype was picked up many times. V usage is TRBV19 and J usage is TRBJ2-3; the match to TRBD2 covers 7 bases. The CDR3 is made up of 14 amino acids. Germline V gene sequence: CDR1 LNHDA, CDR2 SQIVND (reference sequence). V lost 4 bases, J lost 6 bases, and 7 bases stayed unmatched. The CDR3 here is CASSSASGFDTQYF. In nucleotides, the CDR3 is TGTGCCAGTAGTAGCGCTAGCGGTTTCGATACGCAGTATTTT.

The table lists this clonotype with many counts. This chain links TRBV5-5 with TRBJ2-7; the match to TRBD2 covers 8 bases. With V trimmed by 6 bases and J by 7 bases, 12 bases remained unmatched. The CDR3 runs to 14 residues. Per the germline V gene, CDR1 is SGHKS and CDR2 is YYEKEE (reference sequence). The CDR3 sequence: CASTLLAGIEEQYF. CDR3 nucleotides: TGTGCCAGCACCCTTTTAGCGGGAATCGAAGAGCAGTACTTC.

There are many counts of this clonotype. The gene calls are TRBV2 and TRBJ2-3; D is undetermined. V was clipped by 11 bases and J by 2 bases, with 5 bases between them. Germline V gene sequence: CDR1 SNHLY, CDR2 FYNNEI. The CDR3 consists of 10 residues. The CDR3 nucleotides read TGTGCCGCCTACACAGATACGCAGTATTTT. The encoded protein is CAAYTDTQYF.